This T cell receptor (beta chain) was sequenced in a study of OX40 agonist ivuxolimab in advanced cancers. Study conclusions and caveats: Dosing at 0.1 to 3.0 mg/kg was accompanied by clonal expansion of CD4+ and CD8+ blood T cells by week 6.

Germline V gene lookup returns CDR1 SGHTA and CDR2 FQGNSA. There are 15 residues in the CDR3. The ends were cut back, 5 bases at V and 2 bases at J, with 12 bases in the middle. Only in-frame clones appear in the TCRdb table, and some are missing; sequencing was by immunoSEQ multiplex PCR. The repertoire consists of about 76,000 clones, with roughly 88% occurring once and the leading ten covering under 1%. Comments on this clone: Antigen specificity is unknown.

This sequence joins TRBV7-2 and TRBJ2-2; D possibly matches TRBD1 or TRBD2 (5 bases each). The sequence was collected from an adult with an advanced solid tumor such as melanoma, head and neck, liver or kidney cancer. The sample here was CD4+ or CD8+ T cells sorted from blood, taken in a trial of the OX40 agonist ivuxolimab. CDR3 in DNA: TGTGCCAGCAGCCAGGTGGGGACCAACACCGGGGAGCTGTTTTTT. It translates to CASSQVGTNTGELFF.